The 5 T cell receptor beta chains presented below share a single source sample, sequenced in a study of blood T cell repertoires in COVID-19. Assay used: immunoSEQ multiplex PCR; TCRdb lists only in-frame clones, some missing. The sample carries 17,000 or so clones, 80% to 90% recorded once. The sequencing sample was made of peripheral blood. Receptors originate from a human donor in a cohort sampled during active COVID-19.

The J gene is TRBJ2-7, the V gene TRBV3-1 (or the pseudogene TRBV3-2); 7 nucleotides match TRBD2. Germline V lookup: CDR1 LGHDT, CDR2 YNNKEL (reference sequence). The CDR3 length is 14 residues. The V gene end was trimmed by 6 bases and the J gene end by 1 base; junction bases not matched to a gene: 6. In DNA, the CDR3 is TGTGCCAGCAGTCCCAGCGGGATATCCTACGAGCAGTACTTC. It encodes CASSPSGISYEQYF.

The CDR3 nucleotides read TGTGCCAGTAGGAAAACCTTCGGGACAGCCATGAACACTGAAGCTTTCTTT. It yields the protein CASRKTFGTAMNTEAFF. This chain joins TRBV19 and TRBJ1-1, with 7 nucleotides matching TRBD1. V lost 6 bases, J lost 0 bases, and 13 bases stayed unmatched. Looked up from germline, CDR1 is LNHDA and CDR2 is SQIVND (reference sequence). This CDR3 is 17 amino acids long.

This rearrangement joins TRBV7-3 to TRBJ2-5, with D perhaps matching TRBD2 (5 bases). This CDR3 spans 16 amino acids. V shed 2 bases and J shed 5 bases, with 18 bases lying between them. The germline gives CDR1 SGHTA, CDR2 FQGTGA. CDR3 residues: CASSLRQLEFGETQYF. CDR3 DNA sequence: TGTGCCAGCAGCTTACGCCAACTAGAGTTCGGTGAGACCCAGTACTTC. The full variable domain, with the rest looked up from reference TRBV7-3 and TRBJ2-5, is GAGVSQTPSNKVTEKGKYVELRCDPISGHTALYWYRQSLGQGPEFLIYFQGTGAADDSGLPNDRFFAVRPEGSVSTLKIQRTERGDSAVYLCASSLRQLEFGETQYFGPGTRLLVL.

The V gene is TRBV5-1, the J gene TRBJ2-3; D is perhaps TRBD1 (6 bases). The CDR3 is made up of 15 amino acids. Looked up from germline, CDR1 is SGHRS and CDR2 is YFSETQ. Trimming cost V 5 bases and J 5 bases, with 18 bases left between them. CDR3 nucleotides: TGCGCCAGCAGGCAGGGGCGAGTGGCGGTAGATACGCAGTATTTT. The encoded protein is CASRQGRVAVDTQYF.

The chain employs TRBV5-1 and TRBJ2-3, with 9 bases matching TRBD1. The CDR3 runs to 14 residues. Germline-derived CDR1 and CDR2 are SGHRS and YFSETQ. Losses at the gene ends were 7 bases for V and 2 bases for J; bases not matched to a gene: 5. The CDR3 DNA is TGCGCCAGCGGTGGACAGGGGTACACAGATACGCAGTATTTT. Translating it yields CASGGQGYTDTQYF.